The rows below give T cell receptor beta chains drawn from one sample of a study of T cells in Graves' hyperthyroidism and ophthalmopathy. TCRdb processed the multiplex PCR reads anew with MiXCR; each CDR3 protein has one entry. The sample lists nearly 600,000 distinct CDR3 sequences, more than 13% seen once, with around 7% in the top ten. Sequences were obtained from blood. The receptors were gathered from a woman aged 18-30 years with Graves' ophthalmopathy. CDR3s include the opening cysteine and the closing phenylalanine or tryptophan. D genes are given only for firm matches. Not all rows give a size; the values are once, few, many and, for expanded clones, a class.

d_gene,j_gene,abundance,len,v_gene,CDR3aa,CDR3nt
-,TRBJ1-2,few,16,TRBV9,CASSVGITGLIDGYTF,TGTGCCAGCAGCGTAGGGATCACAGGGTTGATCGATGGCTACACCTTC
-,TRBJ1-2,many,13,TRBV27,CASSFSANYGYTF,TGTGCCAGCAGTTTCTCGGCAAACTATGGCTACACCTTC
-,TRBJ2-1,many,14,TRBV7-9,CASSLAGAGDEQFF,TGTGCCAGCAGCTTAGCGGGGGCGGGCGATGAGCAGTTCTTC
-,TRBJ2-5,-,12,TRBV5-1,CASRRTGETQYF,TGCGCCAGCAGACGAACAGGGGAGACCCAGTACTTC
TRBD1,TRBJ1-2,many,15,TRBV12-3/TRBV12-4,CASSTGTGAGAGYTF,TGTGCCAGCAGTACCGGGACAGGGGCAGGGGCTGGCTACACCTTC
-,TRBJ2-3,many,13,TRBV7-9,CASSLVGWDTQYF,TGTGCCAGCAGCTTAGTCGGGTGGGATACGCAGTATTTT
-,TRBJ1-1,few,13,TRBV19,CASSIPWNTEAFF,TGTGCCAGTAGTATACCCTGGAACACTGAAGCTTTCTTT
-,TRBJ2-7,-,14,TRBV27,CASSLSSAYYEQYF,TGTGCCAGCAGTTTATCTTCCGCTTACTACGAGCAGTACTTC
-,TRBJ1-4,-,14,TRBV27,CTSSSPDGNEKLFF,TGTACCAGCAGTTCACCGGACGGGAATGAAAAACTGTTTTTT
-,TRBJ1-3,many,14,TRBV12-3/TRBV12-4,CASSSGQYRHTIYF,TGTGCCAGCAGTTCCGGACAGTATCGGCACACCATATATTTT
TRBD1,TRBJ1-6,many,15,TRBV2,CASSVKWTGGAPLHF,TGTGCCAGCAGTGTGAAGTGGACAGGGGGCGCACCCCTCCACTTT
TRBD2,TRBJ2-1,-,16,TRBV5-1,CASSSGLAGIYNEQFF,TGCGCCAGCAGCTCGGGACTAGCGGGGATCTACAATGAGCAGTTCTTC
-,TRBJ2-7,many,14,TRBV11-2,CASSPDSGVYEQYF,TGTGCCAGCAGCCCGGACTCAGGGGTGTACGAGCAGTACTTC